This T cell receptor beta chain was documented in a study of T-cell memory formation after mild COVID-19 (dated by TCRdb to about 2021). Study-level background: Most TCR sequence clusters were specific to one of the two donors. Longitudinal TCRalpha and TCRbeta repertoire sequencing tracked T-cell clones expanding and contracting after mild COVID-19 in a couple of donors. Two young, previously healthy adult volunteers made up the cohort, one male and one female. Overall study results and their limits: Some responding clones were detected in pre-infection memory, which suggested that pre-existing cross-reactive memory T cells had joined the SARS-CoV-2 response. The study included only a couple of mild cases, and larger cohorts that include severe cases with pre-infection samples were judged to be necessary. Clones that contracted from day 15 to 85 showed balanced CD4/CD8 phenotypes, whereas a second wave of clones that expanded from day 15 to 37 leaned towards CD4+. Contracting CD4+ clones turned up mainly in the CM and EM memory subsets, whereas EMRA was where CD8+ clones were enriched. The second-wave clones that peaked on day 37 were not confirmed to be SARS-CoV-2 specific.

Points on this clonotype: Its antigen is currently not known. No qualities accompany the bases; no much larger clone lies one base away.

V trim: 5 bases; J trim: 3 bases; unmatched bases: 7. The CDR3, cysteine through phenylalanine, is 17 amino acids long. Only the CDR3 portion is preserved as DNA: 51 bases, with reading frame beginning at the first base. Ficoll-Paque density gradient centrifugation was the method used to isolate PBMCs. The instrument was an Illumina NovaSeq 6000. cDNA libraries for TCRalpha and TCRbeta were prepared by 5'RACE using constant-segment primers, with sample barcodes and unique molecular identifiers added. Trizol reagent was used to extract RNA from every sample. Libraries were amplified in two PCR steps, with a second sample barcode and Illumina TruSeq adapters added in the second step. Sequencing of libraries was performed on an Illumina NovaSeq with 2 x 150 bp paired-end reads. The authors' analysis ran thus. With migec v1.2.7, reads were demultiplexed and then collapsed into UMI-guided consensus sequences. Using mixcr v2.1.11, UMI consensuses were aligned to TRA and TRB V and J templates and then assembled into clonotypes. Clonotypes were classified as expanded or contracted when called significant by both edgeR and NoisET, with noise models trained on biological replicates. For edgeR calls, a false discovery rate-adjusted p below 0.01 and a log2 fold-change threshold of 1 were applied. As an exploratory analysis of dynamics, max-normalized trajectories of the 1000 most abundant clonotypes were examined with PCA combined with hierarchical clustering. Separately sequenced CD4+ and CD8+ repertoires were used to assign the CD4 or CD8 phenotype of responding clones. TCRdb trimmed the raw reads at Q25, called clones with MiXCR and kept productive beta chains. A single entry per CDR3 protein holds the most common genes and DNA from its merged rows. TCRdb's processing, not the study's, gives the V and J calls here. The table for this sample lists 150,000 to 200,000 distinct CDR3 sequences; roughly 15% of them were counted only once. Of the sample, about 14% falls within the top ten clones.

What was sequenced was PBMCs or a T cell subset sorted from them (not recorded which). The chain is encoded by TRBV12-3 or TRBV12-4 joined to TRBJ2-3, with 14 bases matching TRBD2. The TCR was taken from an adult woman who had mild COVID-19 (a few samples of this study predate the infection). The sample titles of this study are shuffled in the database, so cell type and time point are left out; the donor was told from shared clones. The CDR3 reads CASSTGLAGEVTDTQYF. The base sequence is TGTGCCAGCAGTACGGGACTAGCGGGAGAGGTGACAGATACGCAGTATTTT.